The clone carrying this T cell receptor (beta chain) was seen a single time. CDR3 length: 16 amino acids. Trimming at V came to 4 bases and at J to 3 bases, leaving 11 bases not matched to a gene. Germline lookup yields CDR1 SGDLS and CDR2 YYNGEE. The record originates from a study of blood T cell repertoires in COVID-19. Turning to the study itself: Italy, Spain and the United States were the sources of the convalescent and acute COVID-19 samples. PBMCs, B-cell-depleted T cells, or T cells were the source of the cDNA or gDNA that made up the material.

Followed over time, Seattle patients had been enrolled while infection was active. As processed by the authors: Nucleated cell number was recorded as an estimate derived from reference gene primer amplification. Assay used: immunoSEQ multiplex PCR; TCRdb lists only in-frame clones, some missing. That table is the source of V, J and clone size, and D and trimming were worked out from the DNA. The top ten hold just under 7.5% of the sample, which has approximately 350,000 clones, about 88% seen once. The clonotype was recovered from a woman in her 70s with COVID-19, enrolled during active disease. Sequences were obtained from peripheral blood. The chain couples TRBV9 to TRBJ1-1, with 8 bases lining up with TRBD1. Here the CDR3 reads CASSISATGADTEAFF. CDR3 nucleotide sequence: TGTGCCAGCAGCATTTCGGCGACAGGGGCGGACACTGAAGCTTTCTTT.